Following are 6 T cell receptor beta chains from one sample sequenced in a study of T cell clonality in common variable immunodeficiency. The study's findings and limits: Reportedly, TCR beta sequences from common variable immunodeficiency showed fewer deletions and N-nucleotide insertions.

The antigens for these receptors are not known. This table comes from immunoSEQ multiplex PCR, and its TCRdb copy is limited to in-frame clones, with some not included. The table lists around 33,000 clones, with no singletons. Sequenced material: peripheral blood mononuclear cells. The receptors were gathered from a human donor with common variable immunodeficiency.

This clone was observed at least ten times. The read stops 3 residues short of the end of the CDR3; the missing end is completed from the germline J gene. The chain couples TRBV7-2 to TRBJ1-6; no firm D call. CDR1 and CDR2 (germline): SGHTA, FQGNSA. Trimming stripped 5 bases from V and 8 bases from J, with 16 bases between. This CDR3 is built from 15 residues. CDR3 amino acids: CASSAGPPDYSPLHF. CDR3 DNA, as far as it was read: TGTGCCAGCAGCGCTGGGCCGCCCGATTATTCACCC. The entire variable domain, with the rest obtained from reference TRBV7-2 and TRBJ1-6, is as follows: GAGVSQSPSNKVTEKGKDVELRCDPISGHTALYWYRQSLGQGLEFLIYFQGNSAPDKSGLPSDRFSAERTGGSVSTLTIQRTQQEDSAVYLCASSAGPPDYSPLHFGNGTRLTVT.

This clone was observed at least ten times. The CDR3 protein is CSASPDRFNTEAFF. The part of the CDR3 DNA that was read is TGCAGCGCGTCACCAGACAGGTTTAACACTGAA. The chain joins TRBV29-1 to TRBJ1-1, with D possibly matching TRBD1 (6 bases). The CDR3 goes on 3 residues after the read ends, and that part is filled in from the germline J gene. The CDR3 is made up of 14 amino acids. Deletions cut 7 bases from V and 2 bases from J, with 17 bases between. The germline gives CDR1 SQVTM, CDR2 ANQGSEA.

This clone was counted a few times. CDR3 region: CASSRRGFHEQYF. The CDR3 bases that were read are TGTGCCAGCAGCCGCCGGGGGTTCCACGAG. The V call is TRBV5-6, the J call TRBJ2-7, with D possibly being TRBD2 (6 bases). The read halts 3 residues ahead of the CDR3 end, with the missing end drawn from the germline J gene. V was shortened by 4 bases and J by 5 bases, with 13 bases between the two germline ends. This CDR3 spans 13 amino acids. Per the germline V gene, CDR1 is SGHDT and CDR2 is YYEEEE.

This clone was observed at least ten times. The read stops 3 residues short of the end of the CDR3; the missing end is completed from the germline J gene. V is TRBV5-1 and J is TRBJ1-3, with 7 bases lining up with TRBD1. Germline loops: CDR1 SGHRS, CDR2 YFSETQ. After removal of 2 bases from V and 0 bases from J, the junction contained 11 bases not matched to a gene. This CDR3 comprises 18 residues. The sequenced part of the CDR3 DNA is TGCGCCAGCAGCTTTTTAAGCTGGGACAGAAGCTCTGGAAACACC. Protein sequence: CASSFLSWDRSSGNT. The entire CDR3 is CASSFLSWDRSSGNTIYF.

This clone was picked up many times. The CDR3 goes on 3 residues after the read ends, and that part is filled in from the germline J gene. The V and J genes are TRBV20-1 and TRBJ2-7; maybe TRBD2 (6 bases). This CDR3 spans 14 amino acids. Germline V gene sequence: CDR1 DFQATT, CDR2 SNEGSKA (reference sequence). Trimming took 1 base from V and 0 from J, leaving 10 bases between them. CDR3 bases read: TGCAGTGCTAGAGTCTTGGGGGGCTCCTACGAG. This codes for CSARVLGGSYE. The entire CDR3 protein reads CSARVLGGSYEQYF.

This clone was found many times. The sequenced CDR3 bases are TGTGCCAGCAGACACACATTTTACTCGACAGGGGAGACC. Its translation is CASRHTFYSTGET. The whole CDR3 sequence is CASRHTFYSTGETQYF. The chain carries TRBV7-8 and TRBJ2-5; 7 nucleotides line up with TRBD1. The CDR3 end lies 3 residues beyond the end of the read and is filled in from the germline J gene. This CDR3 is built from 16 residues. Germline trimming cut 6 bases from V and 5 bases from J; bases unmatched to any gene: 15. Germline-derived CDR1 and CDR2 are SGHVS and FQNEAQ.